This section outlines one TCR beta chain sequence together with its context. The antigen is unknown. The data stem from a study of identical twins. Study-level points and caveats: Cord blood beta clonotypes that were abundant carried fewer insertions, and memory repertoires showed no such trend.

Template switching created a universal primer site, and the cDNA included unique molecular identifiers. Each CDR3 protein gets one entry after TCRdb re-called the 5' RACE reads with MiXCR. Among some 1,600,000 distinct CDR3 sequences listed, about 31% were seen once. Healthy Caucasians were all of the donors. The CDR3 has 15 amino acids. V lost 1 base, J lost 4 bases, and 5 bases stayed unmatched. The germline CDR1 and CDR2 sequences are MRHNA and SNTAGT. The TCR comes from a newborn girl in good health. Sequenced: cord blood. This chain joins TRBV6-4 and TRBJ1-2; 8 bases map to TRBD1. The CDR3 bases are TGTGCCAGCAGTGACTATATGACAGGGGCCTATGGCTACACCTTC. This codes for CASSDYMTGAYGYTF.